Listed below are T cell receptor beta chains from one sample, sequenced in a study of cytomegalovirus exposure and HLA in healthy donors. Here immunoSEQ multiplex PCR was the method, and the copy in TCRdb shows in-frame clones only, minus some. There are fewer than 150,000 clones in the sample; 82% occur only once, and roughly 2.5% lies in the top ten. The material sequenced was PBMCs. These TCRs come from a woman under 30 in good health and CMV-seronegative. The CDR3 runs from the conserved cysteine through the conserved F or W. A D gene is named only where the DNA matches it firmly. Clone size is not always given. Where it is, it says once, few, many or a class for expanded clones.

V: TRBV30; D: NA; size: NA; length: 15; J: TRBJ1-3; CDR3: CAWSIGASSGNTIYF; DNA: TGTGCCTGGAGTATCGGAGCCTCCTCTGGAAACACCATATATTTT
V: TRBV27; D: NA; size: NA; length: 13; J: TRBJ1-1; CDR3: CASSTTQNTEAFF; DNA: TGTGCCAGCAGTACAACACAGAACACTGAAGCTTTCTTT
V: TRBV7-9; D: NA; size: NA; length: 14; J: TRBJ2-3; CDR3: CASSKMTVTDTQYF; DNA: TGTGCCAGCAGCAAAATGACAGTTACAGATACGCAGTATTTT
V: TRBV28; D: NA; size: NA; length: 14; J: TRBJ1-3; CDR3: CASSSGVSGNTIYF; DNA: TGTGCCAGCAGTTCAGGGGTATCAGGAAACACCATATATTTT
V: TRBV18; D: NA; size: NA; length: 14; J: TRBJ1-1; CDR3: CASSEGQLATEAFF; DNA: TGTGCCAGCTCAGAAGGACAACTAGCGACTGAAGCTTTCTTT
V: TRBV5-1; D: NA; size: once; length: 15; J: TRBJ1-5; CDR3: CASSLDPGSNQPQHF; DNA: TGCGCCAGCAGCTTGGATCCGGGGAGCAATCAGCCCCAGCATTTT
V: TRBV2; D: NA; size: once; length: 13; J: TRBJ1-1; CDR3: CASSYIQGNQAFF; DNA: TGTGCCAGCAGTTATATACAGGGAAATCAAGCTTTCTTT
V: TRBV27; D: TRBD1; size: NA; length: 15; J: TRBJ2-7; CDR3: CASSLSGTGAYEQYF; DNA: TGTGCCAGCAGTTTATCAGGGACAGGGGCCTACGAGCAGTACTTC
V: TRBV9; D: NA; size: NA; length: 14; J: TRBJ2-6; CDR3: CASSSGTGANVLTF; DNA: TGTGCCAGCTCATCAGGGACTGGGGCCAACGTCCTGACTTTC
V: TRBV28; D: NA; size: once; length: 15; J: TRBJ1-4; CDR3: CASSLVGPTNEKLFF; DNA: TGTGCCAGCAGTTTAGTCGGTCCAACTAATGAAAAACTGTTTTTT
V: TRBV11-2; D: NA; size: once; length: 11; J: TRBJ1-2; CDR3: CASSSRAGYTF; DNA: TGTGCCAGCAGCTCCCGTGCGGGCTACACCTTC
V: TRBV9; D: NA; size: NA; length: 15; J: TRBJ2-1; CDR3: CASSVGVGGTNEQFF; DNA: TGTGCCAGCAGCGTAGGGGTTGGGGGGACCAATGAGCAGTTCTTC
V: TRBV6-5; D: NA; size: once; length: 15; J: TRBJ1-2; CDR3: CASSYSGRGNYGYTF; DNA: TGTGCCAGCAGTTACTCAGGGCGGGGGAACTATGGCTACACCTTC
V: TRBV19; D: NA; size: NA; length: 14; J: TRBJ1-2; CDR3: CASSPRSRYYGYTF; DNA: TGTGCCAGTAGTCCTCGGTCCAGGTACTATGGCTACACCTTC
V: TRBV4-2; D: TRBD2; size: NA; length: 17; J: TRBJ2-3; CDR3: CASSQDGERGSTDTQYF; DNA: TGTGCCAGCAGCCAAGATGGGGAGCGGGGTAGCACAGATACGCAGTATTTT
V: TRBV9; D: TRBD2; size: NA; length: 18; J: TRBJ2-2; CDR3: CASSLTWGGRLNTGELFF; DNA: TGTGCCAGCAGCCTAACCTGGGGCGGGAGGCTTAACACCGGGGAGCTGTTTTTT
V: TRBV6-6; D: NA; size: NA; length: 13; J: TRBJ2-4; CDR3: CASSYSTENIQYF; DNA: TGTGCCAGCAGTTACTCGACTGAAAACATTCAGTACTTC
V: TRBV2; D: NA; size: few; length: 12; J: TRBJ2-7; CDR3: CASSERGNEQYF; DNA: TGTGCCAGCAGTGAACGAGGAAACGAGCAGTACTTC
V: TRBV10-3; D: TRBD2; size: NA; length: 16; J: TRBJ2-5; CDR3: CAISESPSGGSETQYF; DNA: TGTGCCATCAGTGAGTCGCCTAGCGGGGGGTCAGAGACCCAGTACTTC
V: TRBV2; D: TRBD1; size: NA; length: 16; J: TRBJ1-5; CDR3: CASRLGLRGPNQPQHF; DNA: TGTGCCAGCAGGCTTGGCCTCAGGGGGCCCAATCAGCCCCAGCATTTT
V: TRBV4-3; D: TRBD2; size: NA; length: 18; J: TRBJ2-3; CDR3: CASSGQTGLAGLEGGQYF; DNA: TGCGCCAGCAGCGGGCAAACCGGACTAGCGGGGCTGGAAGGGGGGCAGTATTTT
V: TRBV5-4; D: NA; size: NA; length: 14; J: TRBJ2-5; CDR3: CASSLAGAGETQYF; DNA: TGTGCCAGCAGCTTGGCAGGGGCAGGAGAGACCCAGTACTTC
V: TRBV18; D: NA; size: NA; length: 16; J: TRBJ2-7; CDR3: CASSRTAQGGIGEQYF; DNA: TGTGCCAGCTCCCGTACCGCTCAGGGTGGCATCGGCGAGCAGTACTTC
V: TRBV27; D: NA; size: NA; length: 14; J: TRBJ1-4; CDR3: CASSSRGGKEKLFF; DNA: TGTGCCAGCAGTTCCCGGGGGGGCAAGGAAAAACTGTTTTTT
V: TRBV7-9; D: TRBD1; size: NA; length: 15; J: TRBJ2-3; CDR3: CASSLGDRDTDTQYF; DNA: TGTGCCAGCAGCTTAGGGGACAGAGACACAGATACGCAGTATTTT
V: TRBV18; D: TRBD1; size: NA; length: 15; J: TRBJ1-2; CDR3: CASSTKRQGAWGYTF; DNA: TGTGCCAGCTCAACCAAACGACAGGGGGCCTGGGGCTACACCTTC
V: TRBV6-1; D: NA; size: few; length: 12; J: TRBJ2-1; CDR3: CASTIPRGEQFF; DNA: TGTGCCAGCACCATACCTCGGGGTGAGCAGTTCTTC
V: TRBV19; D: NA; size: NA; length: 14; J: TRBJ1-4; CDR3: CASSRRNRDEKLFF; DNA: TGTGCCAGTAGTAGGAGAAACCGTGATGAAAAACTGTTTTTT
V: TRBV6-1; D: NA; size: NA; length: 14; J: TRBJ1-1; CDR3: CASTLTGMNTEAFF; DNA: TGTGCCAGCACTCTGACAGGTATGAACACTGAAGCTTTCTTT
V: TRBV5-1; D: NA; size: few; length: 14; J: TRBJ1-1; CDR3: CASSLLGQNTEAFF; DNA: TGCGCCAGCAGCTTGTTAGGACAAAACACTGAAGCTTTCTTT
V: TRBV6-1; D: NA; size: NA; length: 15; J: TRBJ1-5; CDR3: CASRKQGNLNQPQHF; DNA: TGTGCCAGCAGGAAACAGGGAAATCTAAATCAGCCCCAGCATTTT
V: TRBV19; D: TRBD2; size: NA; length: 17; J: TRBJ2-2; CDR3: CASRREGFFALTGELFF; DNA: TGTGCCAGTAGGCGGGAGGGCTTTTTTGCTCTTACCGGGGAGCTGTTTTTT
V: TRBV9; D: NA; size: NA; length: 12; J: TRBJ1-1; CDR3: CASSVQGPGAFF; DNA: TGTGCCAGCAGCGTTCAGGGGCCAGGAGCTTTCTTT
V: TRBV19; D: NA; size: NA; length: 13; J: TRBJ1-2; CDR3: CASSPAEKMGYTF; DNA: TGTGCCAGTAGCCCTGCGGAAAAGATGGGCTACACCTTC
V: TRBV11-3; D: NA; size: NA; length: 14; J: TRBJ2-3; CDR3: CASSLVRSADTQYF; DNA: TGTGCCAGCAGCCTCGTGCGGAGTGCAGATACGCAGTATTTT
V: TRBV19; D: NA; size: NA; length: 11; J: TRBJ2-7; CDR3: CASKSKGEQYF; DNA: TGTGCCAGTAAGTCGAAGGGGGAGCAGTACTTC
V: TRBV5-1; D: TRBD1; size: once; length: 16; J: TRBJ1-1; CDR3: CASSMGQGSWNTEAFF; DNA: TGCGCCAGCAGCATGGGACAGGGGTCATGGAACACTGAAGCTTTCTTT
V: TRBV19; D: TRBD1; size: NA; length: 13; J: TRBJ1-3; CDR3: CASGQGAGNTIYF; DNA: TGTGCCAGCGGACAGGGGGCAGGGAACACCATATATTTT
V: TRBV7-9; D: TRBD2; size: once; length: 14; J: TRBJ2-1; CDR3: CAGRLAGGRNEQFF; DNA: TGTGCCGGACGACTAGCGGGGGGGCGGAATGAGCAGTTCTTC
V: TRBV6-4; D: NA; size: NA; length: 15; J: TRBJ1-5; CDR3: CASSEDEGSNQPQHF; DNA: TGTGCCAGCAGTGAAGATGAGGGTTCCAATCAGCCCCAGCATTTT
V: TRBV10-3; D: NA; size: NA; length: 15; J: TRBJ2-3; CDR3: CAIGIGGEGSDTQYF; DNA: TGTGCCATCGGGATCGGAGGGGAAGGATCAGATACGCAGTATTTT
V: TRBV27; D: TRBD1; size: NA; length: 14; J: TRBJ1-2; CDR3: CASSPTGAGYGYTF; DNA: TGTGCCAGCAGTCCCACAGGGGCGGGTTATGGCTACACCTTC
V: TRBV4-3; D: TRBD2; size: NA; length: 16; J: TRBJ2-2; CDR3: CASSRLAGELTGELFF; DNA: TGCGCCAGCAGCCGACTAGCGGGGGAGCTCACCGGGGAGCTGTTTTTT
V: TRBV19; D: NA; size: NA; length: 12; J: TRBJ1-6; CDR3: CASRTGNSPLHF; DNA: TGTGCCAGTAGAACCGGGAATTCACCCCTCCACTTT
V: TRBV5-6; D: NA; size: NA; length: 16; J: TRBJ1-4; CDR3: CASSLDAGVGAEKLFF; DNA: TGTGCCAGCAGCTTGGACGCAGGTGTGGGTGCTGAAAAACTGTTTTTT
V: TRBV19; D: TRBD1; size: NA; length: 17; J: TRBJ2-2; CDR3: CASRTGGVNKRAGELFF; DNA: TGTGCCAGTAGGACAGGGGGGGTTAACAAAAGGGCCGGGGAGCTGTTTTTT
V: TRBV10-3; D: TRBD1; size: NA; length: 17; J: TRBJ1-1; CDR3: CAISEERGRRVNTEAFF; DNA: TGTGCCATCAGTGAAGAAAGGGGGCGCAGAGTGAACACTGAAGCTTTCTTT
V: TRBV5-1; D: NA; size: NA; length: 15; J: TRBJ2-1; CDR3: CASSYYDRLNNEQFF; DNA: TGCGCCAGCAGCTACTACGACAGGCTTAACAATGAGCAGTTCTTC
V: TRBV6-5; D: NA; size: NA; length: 15; J: TRBJ1-1; CDR3: CASSYDRSLNTEAFF; DNA: TGTGCCAGCAGTTATGATCGGTCGCTGAACACTGAAGCTTTCTTT
V: TRBV7-2; D: TRBD1; size: NA; length: 16; J: TRBJ2-5; CDR3: CASSDRRGQGEETQYF; DNA: TGTGCCAGCAGCGACAGAAGGGGACAGGGAGAAGAGACCCAGTACTTC
V: TRBV7-2; D: NA; size: NA; length: 15; J: TRBJ1-3; CDR3: CASSYSVDSGNTIYF; DNA: TGTGCCAGCAGCTATTCGGTTGACTCTGGAAACACCATATATTTT
V: TRBV4-1; D: TRBD2; size: few; length: 15; J: TRBJ2-1; CDR3: CASSPLAGTSNEQFF; DNA: TGCGCCAGCAGCCCGCTAGCGGGAACTTCTAATGAGCAGTTCTTC
V: TRBV29-1; D: TRBD2; size: few; length: 13; J: TRBJ2-1; CDR3: CSVTGTTHNEQFF; DNA: TGCAGCGTTACGGGGACTACCCACAATGAGCAGTTCTTC
V: TRBV7-2; D: NA; size: NA; length: 15; J: TRBJ2-2; CDR3: CASSLEQLHTGELFF; DNA: TGTGCCAGCAGCTTGGAACAGTTACACACCGGGGAGCTGTTTTTT
V: TRBV21-1; D: NA; size: NA; length: 14; J: TRBJ1-2; CDR3: CASLKQGASYGYTF; DNA: TGTGCCAGTCTAAAGCAGGGGGCCAGCTATGGCTACACCTTC
V: TRBV7-2; D: TRBD1; size: NA; length: 15; J: TRBJ2-7; CDR3: CASSEGGQGFYEQYF; DNA: TGTGCCAGCAGCGAAGGGGGACAGGGGTTTTACGAGCAGTACTTC
V: TRBV30; D: NA; size: NA; length: 14; J: TRBJ1-3; CDR3: CAWSLLRGGHTIYF; DNA: TGTGCCTGGAGTTTATTACGAGGAGGCCACACCATATATTTT
V: TRBV7-2; D: NA; size: NA; length: 14; J: TRBJ2-5; CDR3: CASSLTGWTETQYF; DNA: TGTGCCAGCAGCTTAACAGGGTGGACGGAGACCCAGTACTTC
V: TRBV7-2; D: NA; size: NA; length: 14; J: TRBJ1-2; CDR3: CASSLAPRESGYTF; DNA: TGTGCCAGCAGCTTAGCCCCTCGCGAGAGTGGCTACACCTTC